The following is a T cell receptor (beta chain) sequence with its context. Its antigen is not identified. The data were obtained in a study of cytomegalovirus exposure and HLA in healthy donors. Overall study findings and caveats: Productive status was seen about 87% or about 30% of the time for most TCR beta V segments in an earlier analysis.

Germline V gene sequence: CDR1 SNHLY, CDR2 FYNNEI. The germline V and J ends were trimmed by 7 bases and 2 bases, with 20 bases remaining between them. The CDR3 has 16 amino acids. These donors counted as nominally healthy when sampled, but unrecorded immune exposures were likely. It was with 60 Vbeta and 13 Jbeta primers that the PCR ran. Profiling relied on immunoSEQ multiplex PCR, and the TCRdb table lists in-frame clones only, not all of them. The profile shows 200,000 to 250,000 clones, around 76% of them singletons. The genes are TRBV2 and TRBJ2-5, with D perhaps TRBD1 (6 bases). This receptor was identified in a man aged 18 to 35 in good health and CMV-seronegative. Sequencing was performed on PBMCs. The CDR3 nucleotides are TGTGCCAGCAAGGGGGTACACCGGGACGTACAAGAGACCCAGTACTTC. Translation gives CASKGVHRDVQETQYF.